What follows is one TCR beta chain and its context. Its target is not known. TCRdb redid the calling of the 5' RACE reads with MiXCR, one entry per CDR3 protein. The table records about 510,000 distinct CDR3 sequences, 20% to 25% of them present only once. CDR3 size: 16 residues. V gave up 3 bases and J gave up 6 bases; unmatched junction bases: 6. Germline loops: CDR1 SGHVS, CDR2 FNYEAQ. This sample was taken from a study of T cells after yellow fever vaccination. Study findings and constraints: Subsequent booster samples again held most clones from primary vaccination (96% CD4, just under 90% CD8). Secondary responses were weaker yet peaked faster, day 5 versus 15.

The V gene is TRBV7-6, the J gene TRBJ1-4, with 11 positions matching TRBD1. The sequence was collected from a man younger than 35 who received the YFV17D yellow fever vaccine. Sample: PBMCs, taken less than 25 days after the first yellow fever vaccination. Written as DNA, the CDR3 is TGTGCCAGCAGCTTGGGACAGGGGGGGCTGGATGAAAAACTGTTTTTT. Protein: CASSLGQGGLDEKLFF.